Listed below are T cell receptor beta chains from one sample, sequenced in a study of T cells in Graves' hyperthyroidism and ophthalmopathy. One entry per CDR3 protein results from TCRdb running MiXCR on the multiplex PCR reads. In the table there are 640,000 or so distinct CDR3 sequences, 14% of which are singletons. Sequencing was carried out using blood. Receptors originate from a woman younger than 35 with Graves' ophthalmopathy. Both conserved end residues are part of each CDR3. D genes are given only for firm matches. Some rows have no size entry. The others give once, few or many, or a class for an expanded clone.

d_call,clone_size,j_call,v_call,cdr3_aa,cdr3_nt
NA,many,TRBJ1-2,TRBV27,CASSLSGGLGYGYTF,TGTGCCAGCAGTTTATCGGGGGGTCTTGGCTATGGCTACACCTTC
TRBD1,many,TRBJ2-3,TRBV2,CASSEALGRGSTDTQYF,TGTGCCAGCAGTGAAGCGCTGGGCAGGGGGTCCACAGATACGCAGTATTTT
TRBD1,few,TRBJ2-1,TRBV7-3,CASSLYRGAINEQFF,TGTGCCAGCAGCTTATACAGGGGGGCAATCAATGAGCAGTTCTTC
TRBD2,many,TRBJ2-4,TRBV28,CASSLGGSGRDIQYF,TGTGCCAGCAGTTTAGGCGGGAGTGGGCGGGACATTCAGTACTTC
NA,NA,TRBJ2-5,TRBV18,CASSPKGGLGQETQYF,TGTGCCAGCTCACCAAAAGGAGGATTGGGCCAAGAGACCCAGTACTTC
TRBD2,few,TRBJ2-1,TRBV4-3,CASSQTPRVWEGQEQFF,TGCGCCAGCAGCCAAACTCCTAGAGTGTGGGAGGGTCAAGAGCAGTTCTTC
NA,few,TRBJ2-3,TRBV27,CASIGRGGPGDTQYF,TGTGCCAGCATTGGGAGAGGAGGGCCGGGAGATACGCAGTATTTT
TRBD2,NA,TRBJ2-4,TRBV20-1,CSARAPLLWREIENIQYF,TGCAGTGCTAGAGCCCCACTCCTCTGGCGGGAGATTGAGAACATTCAGTACTTC
TRBD1,many,TRBJ1-5,TRBV12-3/TRBV12-4,CASSSGTGKNQPQHF,TGTGCCAGCAGTTCCGGGACAGGGAAGAATCAGCCCCAGCATTTT
TRBD1,NA,TRBJ1-2,TRBV5-1,CASSILSGTGIKDGYTF,TGCGCCAGCAGCATTTTATCCGGGACAGGGATAAAGGATGGCTACACCTTC